Each of the 30 T cell receptor beta chains below was sequenced from the same sample in a study of T-cell memory formation after mild COVID-19. A single record per CDR3 protein comes from TCRdb applying MiXCR to the 5' RACE reads. The sample has hundreds of thousands of distinct CDR3 sequences; approximately 18% are singletons. Sequences were obtained from PBMCs or a T cell subset sorted from them (not recorded which). These receptors all come from an adult woman who had mild COVID-19 (a few samples of this study predate the infection). Cell type and time point are not known.

This clonotype has more than one count but fewer than ten. J is TRBJ2-2 and V is TRBV12-3 or TRBV12-4, with D unclear. This CDR3 spans 11 amino acids. V shed 5 bases and J shed 6 bases, with 4 bases lying between them. The DNA for the CDR3 is TGTGCCAGCAGTATCGCCGGGGAGCTGTTTTTT. This codes for CASSIAGELFF.

This clonotype was counted a few times. This chain joins TRBV24-1 and TRBJ2-1; tentative D call: TRBD1 (6 bases). Trimming took off 4 bases at V and 2 bases at J, with 14 bases between the two ends. Germline V gene lookup returns CDR1 KGHDR and CDR2 SFDVKD. The CDR3 length is 16 residues. The CDR3 coding sequence is TGTGCCACCAGTGACCCGGGACAATCCGCCTACAATGAGCAGTTCTTC. Its protein product is CATSDPGQSAYNEQFF.

The chain carries TRBV20-1 and TRBJ2-3, with D unresolved. V gave up 0 bases and J gave up 3 bases, with 10 bases separating them. CDR1 is DFQATT and CDR2 is SNEGSKA in the germline V gene (reference sequence). The CDR3 contains 14 residues. The CDR3 DNA reads as TGCAGTGCTAGAGATCCCGGTGGAACAGATACGCAGTATTTT. Protein sequence: CSARDPGGTDTQYF.

This clonotype was observed a few times. The chain is built from TRBV7-3 and TRBJ2-1, with 11 positions matching TRBD1. The CDR3 contains 15 residues. In germline, CDR1 is SGHTA, CDR2 FQGTGA. V lost 6 bases and J lost 5; bases outside the gene matches: 6. DNA for the CDR3: TGTGCCAGCAGTCAAGGGACAGGGGGAGACAATGAGCAGTTCTTC. Its protein product is CASSQGTGGDNEQFF.

The rearrangement links TRBV7-8 to TRBJ2-5, with 8 nucleotides matching TRBD2. Unmatched junction bases numbered 7, after V lost 5 bases and J lost 5 bases. From germline, CDR1 is SGHVS and CDR2 FQNEAQ. CDR3 length equals 14 residues. The DNA of the CDR3 is TGTGCCAGCAGCCAGGCGGGGGGCTGGGAGACCCAGTACTTC. Translating it yields CASSQAGGWETQYF.

V gene TRBV7-9 combines with J gene TRBJ1-5, with D perhaps TRBD1 (5 bases). This CDR3 spans 14 amino acids. Trimming stripped 8 bases from V and 5 bases from J, with 16 bases between. Germline CDR1 and CDR2: SEHNR and FQNEAQ (reference sequence). The CDR3: CASVGPRGYQPQHF. CDR3 DNA sequence: TGTGCCAGCGTAGGTCCAAGGGGTTATCAGCCCCAGCATTTT. Together with reference TRBV7-9 and TRBJ1-5, the CDR3 gives the full variable domain: DTGVSQNPRHKITKRGQNVTFRCDPISEHNRLYWYRQTLGQGPEFLTYFQNEAQLEKSRLLSDRFSAERPKGSFSTLEIQRTEQGDSAMYLCASVGPRGYQPQHFGDGTRLSIL.

Here the CDR3 reads CSARGTRGTSGFDTQYF. The CDR3 DNA sequence: TGCAGTGCTAGAGGCACAAGAGGGACTAGCGGCTTTGATACGCAGTATTTT. This chain uses TRBV20-1 with TRBJ2-3; TRBD2 matches at 11 bases. The CDR3 extends over 17 amino acids. After removal of 1 base from V and 6 bases from J, the junction contained 12 bases not matched to a gene. CDR1 DFQATT and CDR2 SNEGSKA come from the germline V gene (reference sequence).

The sample holds a few counts of this clonotype. This chain joins TRBV27 and TRBJ2-6; TRBD2 is a possible D gene (6 bases). Germline CDR1 MNHEY, CDR2 SMNVEV (reference sequence). V shed 2 bases and J shed 0 bases, with 17 bases lying between them. CDR3 length equals 19 residues. The CDR3 sequence is CASSLVGGSPYSGANVLTF. In DNA form, the CDR3 reads TGTGCCAGCAGTTTAGTGGGGGGAAGTCCGTACTCTGGGGCCAACGTCCTGACTTTC.

V and J are TRBV7-2 and TRBJ2-3; D unclear. The germline V and J ends were trimmed by 6 bases and 3 bases, with 10 bases remaining between them. The length of the CDR3 is 13 residues. The germline CDR1 and CDR2 sequences are SGHTA and FQGNSA. CDR3 DNA: TGTGCCAGCAGTTCCAAAGGGACAGATACGCAGTATTTT. Residues: CASSSKGTDTQYF.

This clonotype was seen more than once but under ten times. The chain uses TRBV24-1 and TRBJ2-3; D gene uncertain. Trimming took off 4 bases at V and 1 base at J, with 11 bases between the two ends. CDR1 KGHDR and CDR2 SFDVKD come from the germline V gene. The CDR3 contains 15 residues. CDR3 nucleotide sequence: TGTGCCACCAGTGACCCCTCCTCGCGCACAGATACGCAGTATTTT. Its protein product is CATSDPSSRTDTQYF.

The genes are TRBV14 and TRBJ2-7; no definite D call. CDR3 length equals 12 residues. V was clipped by 5 bases and J by 7 bases, with 12 bases between them. CDR1 and CDR2 from the germline V gene are SGHDN and FVKESK. This CDR3 is CASSDSGAEQYF. As DNA, the CDR3 is TGTGCCAGCAGCGACTCTGGTGCTGAGCAGTACTTC.

This clonotype has a single count. The chain has TRBV3-1 and TRBJ1-5, with TRBD1 matching 8 bases. The CDR3 is 15 residues long. V was clipped by 4 bases and J by 6 bases; unmatched bases: 8. Germline lookup yields CDR1 LGHDT and CDR2 YNNKEL (reference sequence). The CDR3 DNA sequence: TGTGCCAGCAGCCCCTCGGACAGGGCGGGTCAGCCCCAGCATTTT. This translates into CASSPSDRAGQPQHF.

The chain has TRBV29-1 and TRBJ2-7; D ambiguous. The CDR3 totals 11 residues. Germline V gene sequence: CDR1 SQVTM, CDR2 ANQGSEA. Deletions cut 4 bases from V and 4 bases from J, with 8 bases between. CDR3 region: CSVVWGYEQYF. CDR3 DNA: TGCAGCGTTGTGTGGGGTTACGAGCAGTACTTC.

This clonotype was observed a few times. This CDR3 is CASSYSREFNTEAFF. The CDR3 nucleotides read TGTGCCAGCAGTTACTCGAGGGAATTCAACACTGAAGCTTTCTTT. V usage is TRBV6-6 and J usage is TRBJ1-1, with D unclear. Per germline, CDR1 MNHNY and CDR2 SVGAGI (reference sequence). This CDR3 is 15 amino acids long. Trimming pared 0 bases from V and 2 bases from J, leaving 10 bases between.

This rearrangement joins TRBV12-3 or TRBV12-4 to TRBJ2-3; possible D gene TRBD2, 6 bases. CDR3 length equals 15 residues. The germline V and J ends were trimmed by 3 bases and 6 bases, with 16 bases remaining between them. The CDR3 region is CASSFPAGNVDTQYF. The DNA for the CDR3 is TGTGCCAGCAGTTTTCCAGCGGGTAACGTCGATACGCAGTATTTT.

J is TRBJ1-2 and V is TRBV12-3 or TRBV12-4; the D is unclear. The CDR3 is 13 residues long. The V and J ends lost 1 base and 4 bases respectively, with 7 bases between them. As DNA, the CDR3 is TGTGCCAGCAGTTTAGTGGGGATCTATGGCTACACCTTC. This codes for CASSLVGIYGYTF.

This clonotype was observed a few times. The chain employs TRBV6-1 and TRBJ1-1, with TRBD1 as a possible D gene (6 bases). Germline V lookup: CDR1 MNHNS, CDR2 SASEGT. Trimming took 0 bases from V and 1 from J, leaving 9 bases between them. The CDR3 covers 15 residues. The CDR3 spells CASSEARGGNTEAFF. The CDR3 DNA reads as TGTGCCAGCAGTGAAGCACGAGGGGGGAACACTGAAGCTTTCTTT.

The chain's CDR3 is CASSLWGSGGSYNEQFF. CDR3 DNA sequence: TGTGCCAGCAGCTTGTGGGGGAGCGGGGGCTCCTACAATGAGCAGTTCTTC. V usage is TRBV11-3 and J usage is TRBJ2-1; 8 positions agree with TRBD2. The CDR3 loop spans 17 amino acids. Germline-derived CDR1 and CDR2 are SGHNT and YENEEA. V shed 3 bases and J 0 bases; nucleotides not matched to a gene: 7. Looking up the rest from reference TRBV11-3 and TRBJ2-1 gives the full variable domain: EAGVVQSPRYKIIEKKQPVAFWCNPISGHNTLYWYLQNLGQGPELLIRYENEEAVDDSQLPKDRFSAERLKGVDSTLKIQPAELGDSAVYLCASSLWGSGGSYNEQFFGPGTRLTVL.

The sample holds a few counts of this clonotype. The rearrangement uses TRBV29-1 and TRBJ2-3; 7 bases are a match to TRBD2. J was trimmed by 1 base and V by 5 bases; bases with no gene match: 3. Germline V gene data show CDR1 as SQVTM and CDR2 as ANQGSEA. The CDR3 contains 13 residues. CDR3 region: CSVREDGTDTQYF. CDR3 nucleotide sequence: TGCAGCGTTCGGGAGGATGGCACAGATACGCAGTATTTT.

The J gene is TRBJ2-7, the V gene TRBV3-1; D tentatively fits TRBD1 or TRBD2 (5 bases each). The CDR3 is 14 residues long. The V end was cut by 2 bases, the J end by 6 bases, with 14 bases between. Germline CDR1 is LGHDT and CDR2 is YNNKEL (reference sequence). CDR3 region: CASSQTGTGFEQYF. CDR3 sequence (DNA): TGTGCCAGCAGCCAAACCGGGACCGGCTTCGAGCAGTACTTC.

This clonotype has ten or more counts. The V call is TRBV5-6, the J call TRBJ2-1, with D unclear. V lost 3 bases to trimming and J lost 9 bases, with 10 bases between them. The CDR3 has 12 amino acids. Germline V CDR1 and CDR2: SGHDT, YYEEEE. In DNA form, the CDR3 reads TGTGCCAGCAGCTGGGGAAGAGGTGAGCAGTTCTTC. As protein: CASSWGRGEQFF.

This clonotype was seen more than once but under ten times. The V call is TRBV20-1, the J call TRBJ1-2, with D tentatively TRBD1 (5 bases). The germline V and J ends were trimmed by 4 bases and 2 bases, with 11 bases remaining between them. In germline, CDR1 is DFQATT, CDR2 SNEGSKA (reference sequence). CDR3 length: 13 amino acids. The CDR3: CSATGDTNYGYTF. DNA of the CDR3: TGCAGTGCTACGGGGGATACAAACTATGGCTACACCTTC.

This clonotype was seen many times. CDR3 nucleotide sequence: TGTGCCAGCTCACCGGGCCTGAACACCGGGGAGCTGTTTTTT. Encoded protein: CASSPGLNTGELFF. V is TRBV18 and J is TRBJ2-2; D not resolved. Trimming removed 3 bases from V and 1 base from J, with 6 bases in between. This CDR3 region has 14 residues. Germline-derived CDR1 and CDR2 are KGHSH and LQKENI.

V gene TRBV12-3 or TRBV12-4 combines with J gene TRBJ2-2; 10 bases map to TRBD2. The junction had 3 bases not matched to a gene; V was cut back by 3 bases and J by 5 bases. The CDR3 runs 15 residues. The DNA for the CDR3 is TGTGCCAGCAGTTTTAGCGGGAGGACGACCGGGGAGCTGTTTTTT. This gives the protein CASSFSGRTTGELFF.

This clonotype was seen a few times. The rearrangement links TRBV5-1 to TRBJ2-5; tentative D call: TRBD2 (6 bases). This CDR3 region has 17 residues. Trimming pared 4 bases from V and 0 bases from J, leaving 19 bases between. CDR1 and CDR2 from the germline V gene are SGHRS and YFSETQ. In DNA form, the CDR3 reads TGCGCCAGCAGCCCGGGAGTTCCGGCGGGGAACCAAGAGACCCAGTACTTC. Translating gives CASSPGVPAGNQETQYF.

There are a few counts of this clonotype. The chain has TRBV6-1 and TRBJ2-2; D call uncertain. The germline CDR1 and CDR2 sequences are MNHNS and SASEGT. The length of the CDR3 is 14 residues. Trimming pared 8 bases from V and 0 bases from J, leaving 10 bases between. CDR3 bases: TGTGCCAGCGCGGTGGGCCCGAACACCGGGGAGCTGTTTTTT. Amino acids: CASAVGPNTGELFF.

There are many counts of this clonotype. The chain joins TRBV12-3 or TRBV12-4 to TRBJ2-5; 7 nucleotides match TRBD1. Trimming removed 4 bases from V and 7 bases from J; junction bases left unmatched: 18. The CDR3 extends over 17 amino acids. CDR3 coding DNA: TGTGCCAGCAGTTCGGGGCTACCGGGACAGAGTTTCGTGACCCAGTACTTC. Translated: CASSSGLPGQSFVTQYF.

This clonotype was picked up a small number of times. The chain joins TRBV20-1 to TRBJ2-1; 9 positions match TRBD1. CDR1 is DFQATT, CDR2 SNEGSKA, per germline (reference sequence). The CDR3 has 14 residues. V was clipped by 7 bases and J by 1 base; unmatched bases: 5. CDR3 sequence: CSGLQGASYNEQFF. In DNA, the CDR3 is TGCAGTGGTCTACAGGGGGCTTCCTACAATGAGCAGTTCTTC.

This clonotype was seen a few times. The rearrangement uses TRBV18 and TRBJ2-5; TRBD1 aligns across 9 bases. The CDR3 loop spans 14 amino acids. Trimming at V came to 3 bases and at J to 9 bases, leaving 8 bases not matched to a gene. The germline V gene encodes CDR1 KGHSH and CDR2 LQKENI. The CDR3, as DNA: TGTGCCAGCTCACCGGGACAGGGAGTAAAGCCCCAGTACTTC. This codes for CASSPGQGVKPQYF.

The V call is TRBV20-1, the J call TRBJ2-3, with D tentatively TRBD1 (6 bases). This CDR3 comprises 15 residues. Per germline, CDR1 DFQATT and CDR2 SNEGSKA (reference sequence). Trimming removed 6 bases at V and 3 bases at J, with 19 bases between. CDR3 DNA: TGCAGTGCAGCAGGGGATATGGAGTCGACAGATACGCAGTATTTT. This gives the protein CSAAGDMESTDTQYF.